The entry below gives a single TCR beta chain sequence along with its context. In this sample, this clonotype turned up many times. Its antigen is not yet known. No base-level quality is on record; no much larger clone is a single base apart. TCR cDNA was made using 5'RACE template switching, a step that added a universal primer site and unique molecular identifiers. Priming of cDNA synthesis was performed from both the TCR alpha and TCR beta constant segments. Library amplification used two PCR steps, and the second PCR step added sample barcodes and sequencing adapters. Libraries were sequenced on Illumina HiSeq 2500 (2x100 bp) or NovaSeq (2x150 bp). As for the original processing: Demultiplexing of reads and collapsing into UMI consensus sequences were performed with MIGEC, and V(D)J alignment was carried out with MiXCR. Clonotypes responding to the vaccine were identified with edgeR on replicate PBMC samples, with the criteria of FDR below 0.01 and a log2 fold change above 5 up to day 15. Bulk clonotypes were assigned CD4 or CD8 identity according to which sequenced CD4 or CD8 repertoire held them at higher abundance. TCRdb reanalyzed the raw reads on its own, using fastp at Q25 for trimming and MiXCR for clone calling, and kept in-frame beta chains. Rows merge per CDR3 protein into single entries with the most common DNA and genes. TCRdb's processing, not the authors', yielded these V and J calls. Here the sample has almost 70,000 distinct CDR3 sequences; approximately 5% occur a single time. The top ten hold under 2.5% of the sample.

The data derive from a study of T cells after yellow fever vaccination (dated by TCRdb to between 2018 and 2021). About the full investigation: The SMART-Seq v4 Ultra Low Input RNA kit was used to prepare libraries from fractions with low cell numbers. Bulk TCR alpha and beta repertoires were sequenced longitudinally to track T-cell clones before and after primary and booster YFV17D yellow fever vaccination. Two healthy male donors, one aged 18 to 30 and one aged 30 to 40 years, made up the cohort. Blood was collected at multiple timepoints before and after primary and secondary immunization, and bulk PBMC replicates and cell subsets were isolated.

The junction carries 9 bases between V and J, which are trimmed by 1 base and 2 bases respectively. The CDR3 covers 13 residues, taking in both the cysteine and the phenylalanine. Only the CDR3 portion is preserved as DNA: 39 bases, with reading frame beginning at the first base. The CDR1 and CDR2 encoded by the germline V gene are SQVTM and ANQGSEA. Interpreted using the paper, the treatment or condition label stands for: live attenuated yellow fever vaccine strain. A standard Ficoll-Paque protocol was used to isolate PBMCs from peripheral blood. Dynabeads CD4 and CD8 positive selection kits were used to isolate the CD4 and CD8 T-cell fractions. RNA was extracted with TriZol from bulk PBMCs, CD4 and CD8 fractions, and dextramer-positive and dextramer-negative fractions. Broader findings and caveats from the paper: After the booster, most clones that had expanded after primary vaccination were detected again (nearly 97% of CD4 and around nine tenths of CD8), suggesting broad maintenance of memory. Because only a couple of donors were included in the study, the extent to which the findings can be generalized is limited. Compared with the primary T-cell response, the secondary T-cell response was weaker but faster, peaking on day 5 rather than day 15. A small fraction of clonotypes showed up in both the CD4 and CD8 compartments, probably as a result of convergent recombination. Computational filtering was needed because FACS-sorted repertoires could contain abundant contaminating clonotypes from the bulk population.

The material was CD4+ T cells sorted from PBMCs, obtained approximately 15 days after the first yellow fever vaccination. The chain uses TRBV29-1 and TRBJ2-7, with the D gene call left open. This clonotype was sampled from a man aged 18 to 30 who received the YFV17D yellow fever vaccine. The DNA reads TGCAGCGTTGAAGTTCTGGGCCCCTACGAGCAGTACTTC. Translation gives CSVEVLGPYEQYF.